The 12 T cell receptor beta chains in this list originate from one sample, sequenced in a study of post-analysis software for immune sequencing data. Overall study results and limits: Patients carried a few TRBV segments more frequently than controls did, and TRBV5-6, TRBV5-1 and TRBV20-1 were among them.

These receptors' targets are unknown. Tagging with unique molecular identifiers was a feature of the TCR beta cDNA libraries. A single record per CDR3 protein comes from TCRdb applying MiXCR to the PCR reads. This table holds some 800,000 distinct CDR3 sequences, 35% to 55% found once. Sequenced material: blood. The receptors here all came from a girl under 18 with multiple sclerosis.

This chain uses TRBV21-1 with TRBJ2-1; the table's D call TRBD2 went unverified against the DNA. TRBV21-1 is deemed a pseudogene. The CDR3 covers 16 residues. CDR3 in DNA: TGTGCCAGCCCTCCCGAGGAGGACCGAACCTACAATGAGCAGTTCTTC. Its translation: CASPPEEDRTYNEQFF.

V usage is TRBV6-1 and J usage is TRBJ2-7; D is ambiguous. V was cut by 1 base and J by 2 bases, with 9 bases left in between. Germline V gene lookup returns CDR1 MNHNS and CDR2 SASEGT. The CDR3 has 14 residues. In DNA, the CDR3 is TGTGCCAGCAGTGAAGTAATAGACACCTACGAGCAGTACTTC. It translates to CASSEVIDTYEQYF.

The V and J genes are TRBV11-2 and TRBJ2-1; TRBD2 agrees at 14 bases. Germline V CDR1 and CDR2: SGHAT, FQNNGV. After removal of 2 bases from V and 7 bases from J, the junction contained 4 bases not matched to a gene. CDR3 length: 16 amino acids. CDR3 nucleotide sequence: TGTGCCAGCAGCTTACGAGGACTAGCGGGAGGTAATGAGCAGTTCTTC. Its protein product is CASSLRGLAGGNEQFF.

This clonotype showed up just once. CDR3 protein: CASSPRRDSNYGYTF. The DNA of the CDR3 is TGTGCCAGCAGCCCCCGGAGGGACAGTAACTATGGCTACACCTTC. V usage is TRBV7-2 and J usage is TRBJ1-2; 7 nucleotides agree with TRBD1. CDR3 length equals 15 residues. Germline-derived CDR1 and CDR2 are SGHTA and FQGNSA. V was pared by 5 bases and J by 1 base, with 7 bases of the junction left unmatched.

V and J are TRBV3-1 and TRBJ1-1; 9 bases line up with TRBD1. V lost 9 bases and J lost 0; bases outside the gene matches: 20. This CDR3 has 19 residues. Germline V lookup: CDR1 LGHDT, CDR2 YNNKEL (reference sequence). The CDR3 DNA reads TGTGCCAGGGCGGACAGGGGCAAGAAGGCTGGACAATTGAACACTGAAGCTTTCTTT. Its translation is CARADRGKKAGQLNTEAFF. The full variable domain, in which reference TRBV3-1 and TRBJ1-1 provide the parts outside the CDR3, is DTAVSQTPKYLVTQMGNDKSIKCEQNLGHDTMYWYKQDSKKFLKIMFSYNNKELIINETVPNRFSPKSPDKAHLNLHINSLELGDSAVYFCARADRGKKAGQLNTEAFFGQGTRLTVV.

The chain carries TRBV29-1 and TRBJ1-1, with D hard to call. CDR3 length equals 13 residues. Germline V lookup: CDR1 SQVTM, CDR2 ANQGSEA. The V end was cut by 6 bases, the J end by 1 base, with 12 bases between. This CDR3 is CSVREMTNTEAFF. In DNA form, the CDR3 reads TGCAGCGTGAGGGAGATGACGAACACTGAAGCTTTCTTT.

This clonotype was recorded once. V and J are TRBV20-1 and TRBJ1-2; D remains unclear. Germline V CDR1 and CDR2: DFQATT, SNEGSKA (reference sequence). This CDR3 is 12 amino acids long. The V end was cut by 3 bases, the J end by 4 bases, with 9 bases between. Here the CDR3 reads CSARFRSYGYTF. The CDR3 DNA reads as TGCAGTGCTAGGTTTAGATCCTATGGCTACACCTTC.

There are many counts of this clonotype. The chain is built from TRBV29-1 and TRBJ1-2, with D unclear. The V end was cut by 7 bases, the J end by 2 bases, with 17 bases between. The germline V gene has CDR1 SQVTM and CDR2 ANQGSEA. The CDR3 has 14 residues. The CDR3 coding sequence is TGCAGCGGGTGGGAGGGCGGACGGAACTATGGCTACACCTTC. The encoded protein is CSGWEGGRNYGYTF.

This clonotype was observed a few times. CDR3 in amino acids: CASSLVVGTNTGELFF. The CDR3 DNA follows: TGCGCCAGCAGCTTGGTTGTGGGCACGAACACCGGGGAGCTGTTTTTT. V gene TRBV5-1 combines with J gene TRBJ2-2; no reliable D call. V lost 0 bases and J 0 bases, leaving 9 bases between the germline ends. The CDR3 sequence is 16 residues long. The germline CDR1 and CDR2 sequences are SGHRS and YFSETQ. The variable domain in full, completed from reference TRBV5-1 and TRBJ2-2, reads KAGVTQTPRYLIKTRGQQVTLSCSPISGHRSVSWYQQTPGQGLQFLFEYFSETQRNKGNFPGRFSGRQFSNSRSEMNVSTLELGDSALYLCASSLVVGTNTGELFFGEGSRLTVL.

Many counts were recorded for this clonotype. The rearrangement uses TRBV12-3 or TRBV12-4 and TRBJ2-7; D not resolved. V lost 2 bases, J lost 9 bases, and 14 bases lay in between. The CDR3 spans 13 residues. The CDR3 sequence: CASSLTFGDSQYF. The DNA for the CDR3 is TGTGCCAGCAGTTTAACGTTCGGAGATTCGCAGTACTTC.

This clonotype was picked up a small number of times. The rearrangement links TRBV20-1 to TRBJ2-1; D is undetermined. The CDR3 runs 16 residues. Between the trimmed V and J ends, which lost 0 bases and 3 bases, there was a span of 15 bases. Germline V gene data show CDR1 as DFQATT and CDR2 as SNEGSKA (reference sequence). The CDR3 loop is CSARDTWAGNYNEQFF. In DNA, the CDR3 is TGCAGTGCTAGAGATACTTGGGCAGGAAACTACAATGAGCAGTTCTTC.

This clonotype was seen just once. The chain joins TRBV7-9 to TRBJ1-2, with D tentatively TRBD1 (5 bases). This CDR3 is 16 amino acids long. Germline V gene lookup returns CDR1 SEHNR and CDR2 FQNEAQ (reference sequence). V was clipped by 4 bases and J by 4 bases, with 19 bases between them. CDR3: CASSSAPEEGRYGYTF. The CDR3 DNA sequence: TGTGCCAGCAGCTCAGCCCCGGAAGAGGGGCGCTATGGCTACACCTTC. Using reference TRBV7-9 and TRBJ1-2 for the parts outside the CDR3, the full variable domain is DTGVSQNPRHKITKRGQNVTFRCDPISEHNRLYWYRQTLGQGPEFLTYFQNEAQLEKSRLLSDRFSAERPKGSFSTLEIQRTEQGDSAMYLCASSSAPEEGRYGYTFGSGTRLTVV.